What follows are 28 T cell receptor beta chains derived from one specimen sequenced in a study of cytomegalovirus exposure and HLA in healthy donors. The PCR employed 60 Vbeta primers together with 13 Jbeta primers. This table comes from immunoSEQ multiplex PCR, and its TCRdb copy is limited to in-frame clones, with some not included. The table records about 130,000 clones, roughly 78% of them present only once. The sample taken for sequencing was PBMCs. The receptors come from a man under 40 in good health and CMV-seropositive.

The rearrangement joins TRBV27 to TRBJ2-1, with TRBD2 as a possible D gene (5 bases). Germline CDR1 reads MNHEY; CDR2 reads SMNVEV (reference sequence). CDR3 length: 12 amino acids. The V and J ends lost 3 bases and 7 bases respectively, with 7 bases between them. CDR3 in DNA: TGTGCCAGCAGTTTGACGGGGAATGAGCAGTTCTTC. Protein product: CASSLTGNEQFF.

The J gene is TRBJ2-7, the V gene TRBV14; perhaps TRBD1 as D (5 bases). This CDR3 contains 18 residues. The germline V gene has CDR1 SGHDN and CDR2 FVKESK. V lost 0 bases to trimming and J lost 0 bases, with 18 bases between them. For the CDR3, the DNA is TGTGCCAGCAGCCAAGATAATTGGTTCGAGGACAACTCCTACGAGCAGTACTTC. This gives the protein CASSQDNWFEDNSYEQYF.

The count of this clone is one. The chain recombines TRBV10-3 with TRBJ1-2; 8 bases align to TRBD1. The V gene end was trimmed by 3 bases and the J gene end by 3 bases; junction bases not matched to a gene: 9. The CDR3 is 16 amino acids. Germline CDR1 is ENHRY and CDR2 is SYGVKD. CDR3 DNA: TGTGCCATCAGTGATTTTGGACAGGGTGGGGACTATGGCTACACCTTC. This translates into CAISDFGQGGDYGYTF.

The chain couples TRBV6-6 to TRBJ2-5; tentative D call: TRBD2 (5 bases). The DNA end is more similar to TRBJ2-7, so the J call may be wrong. This CDR3 has 15 residues. Per the germline V gene, CDR1 is MNHNY and CDR2 is SVGAGI (reference sequence). CDR3 in DNA: TGTGCCAGCCGGGGTGTAGGACTCGGCTCCTACGAGCAGTACTTC. Its protein product is CASRGVGLGSYEQYF.

This clone has only a few counts. The J gene is TRBJ1-5, the V gene TRBV29-1, with TRBD1 matching over 10 bases. Losses at the gene ends were 6 bases for V and 1 base for J; bases not matched to a gene: 6. The germline V gene has CDR1 SQVTM and CDR2 ANQGSEA. The CDR3 has 15 residues. The CDR3 protein is CSVRTGGGSNQPQHF. CDR3 DNA sequence: TGCAGCGTGCGGACAGGGGGAGGGAGCAATCAGCCCCAGCATTTT.

The gene calls are TRBV4-1 and TRBJ1-4, with D uncertain. V lost 1 base and J 0 bases, leaving 9 bases between the germline ends. Germline CDR1 MGHRA, CDR2 YSYEKL. The CDR3 runs 16 residues. The CDR3 nucleotides are TGCGCCAGCAGCCAAGGAGACATTGCAACTAATGAAAAACTGTTTTTT. This codes for CASSQGDIATNEKLFF.

This clone turned up a few times. This chain connects TRBV18 to TRBJ1-4; 7 bases map to TRBD1. The length of the CDR3 is 15 residues. After removal of 2 bases from V and 5 bases from J, the junction contained 5 bases not matched to a gene. Germline lookup yields CDR1 KGHSH and CDR2 LQKENI. CDR3 residues: CASSPTTTGNEKLFF. CDR3 bases: TGTGCCAGCTCACCAACCACGACAGGGAATGAAAAACTGTTTTTT.

The chain has TRBV4-2 and TRBJ1-2; no firm D call. The CDR3 spans 16 residues. Trimming left V 1 base short and J 7 bases short, with 19 bases between. Germline V CDR1 and CDR2: LGHNA, YNFKEQ. CDR3: CASSQVELGSSGGYTF. The CDR3 DNA reads as TGTGCCAGCAGCCAAGTGGAGCTAGGGAGTTCTGGTGGCTACACCTTC.

Details on this clone: No conserved phenylalanine or tryptophan ends this CDR3, so it is likely a read error. This chain uses TRBV27 with TRBJ1-1; D uncertain. CDR3 length: 14 amino acids. The germline V gene has CDR1 MNHEY and CDR2 SMNVEV (reference sequence). The ends were cut back, 3 bases at V and 4 bases at J, with 12 bases in the middle. CDR3 loop: CASSLRADTTEAFL. In nucleotides, the CDR3 is TGTGCCAGCAGTTTGAGGGCAGATACCACTGAAGCTTTCCTT.

The genes are TRBV19 and TRBJ2-1, with 10 bases fitting TRBD2. The CDR3 totals 14 residues. J was trimmed by 11 bases and V by 7 bases; bases with no gene match: 11. The V gene's germline CDR1 is LNHDA and CDR2 SQIVND (reference sequence). The CDR3 loop is CASMRLAGDSKQFF. The CDR3 nucleotides read TGTGCCAGTATGAGGCTAGCGGGGGATAGTAAGCAGTTCTTC.

V is TRBV6-6 and J is TRBJ1-5, with 10 bases aligning to TRBD1. V lost 7 bases, J lost 7 bases, and 10 bases stayed unmatched. Germline values: CDR1 MNHNY, CDR2 SVGAGI (reference sequence). The CDR3 has 15 amino acids. CDR3 sequence (DNA): TGTGCCAGCACAGCCGACAGGGGGCCGAAACAGCCCCAGCATTTT. This gives the protein CASTADRGPKQPQHF.

The chain combines TRBV27 with TRBJ1-2, with a weak D call TRBD1 (6 bases). V lost 5 bases and J 8 bases, leaving 15 bases between the germline ends. This CDR3 contains 13 residues. Germline loops: CDR1 MNHEY, CDR2 SMNVEV (reference sequence). CDR3 bases: TGTGCCAGCAGTCTGACAGGAGGAGGAGGCTACACCTTC. This gives the protein CASSLTGGGGYTF.

The rearrangement joins TRBV18 to TRBJ1-6, with D unclear. CDR3 length: 13 residues. V was clipped by 3 bases and J by 7 bases, with 7 bases between them. The germline gives CDR1 KGHSH, CDR2 LQKENI. The CDR3 DNA reads as TGTGCCAGCTCACCGGCCCAGAATTCACCCCTCCACTTT. The encoded protein is CASSPAQNSPLHF. Using reference TRBV18 and TRBJ1-6 for the parts outside the CDR3, the full variable domain is NAGVMQNPRHLVRRRGQEARLRCSPMKGHSHVYWYRQLPEEGLKFMVYLQKENIIDESGMPKERFSAEFPKEGPSILRIQQVVRGDSAAYFCASSPAQNSPLHFGNGTRLTVT.

This rearrangement joins TRBV7-8 to TRBJ2-1; 10 positions match TRBD2. There are 20 residues in the CDR3. The V gene end was trimmed by 5 bases and the J gene end by 1 base; junction bases not matched to a gene: 17. CDR1 and CDR2 from the germline V gene are SGHVS and FQNEAQ. CDR3 sequence: CASSLFSKAGGSGSYNEQFF. In DNA form, the CDR3 reads TGTGCCAGCAGCCTTTTTTCGAAAGCGGGGGGGTCAGGATCCTACAATGAGCAGTTCTTC.

There are a few counts of this clone. The chain links TRBV11-2 to TRBJ1-4; 8 bases map to TRBD1. The CDR3 covers 19 residues. Trimming cost V 1 base and J 5 bases; bases outside gene matches: 15. Germline V lookup: CDR1 SGHAT, CDR2 FQNNGV. The CDR3 DNA reads TGTGCCAGCAGCTTAGCTTTACACCGGGACAGGCAAAAGAATGAAAAACTGTTTTTT. Its protein is CASSLALHRDRQKNEKLFF.

The chain is built from TRBV5-1 and TRBJ2-1; 7 bases line up with TRBD2. The CDR3 has 13 residues. With V trimmed by 0 bases and J by 9 bases, 3 bases remained unmatched. Germline values: CDR1 SGHRS, CDR2 YFSETQ. CDR3 in DNA: TGCGCCAGCAGCTTGGGACTAGCCCGTGAGCAGTTCTTC. It yields the protein CASSLGLAREQFF.

V usage is TRBV5-1 and J usage is TRBJ1-2; 8 bases align to TRBD1. The V gene end was trimmed by 2 bases and the J gene end by 1 base; junction bases not matched to a gene: 4. This CDR3 region has 15 residues. In germline, CDR1 is SGHRS, CDR2 YFSETQ. Written as DNA, the CDR3 is TGCGCCAGCAGCTTTGGACAGGGAGGTAACTATGGCTACACCTTC. Its translation: CASSFGQGGNYGYTF.

The rearrangement uses TRBV9 and TRBJ1-2; no clear D gene. Looked up from germline, CDR1 is SGDLS and CDR2 is YYNGEE. The CDR3 consists of 12 residues. The V and J ends lost 5 bases and 8 bases respectively, with 13 bases between them. The CDR3 reads CASREPAGGYTF. The CDR3 DNA sequence: TGTGCCAGCAGGGAGCCGGCCGGGGGCTACACCTTC.

With regard to this clone: One end of the junction does not line up with germline, which may come from a read error. Other DNA sequences of this sample code for an identical CDR3. J is TRBJ1-2 and V is TRBV9; 7 nucleotides line up with TRBD1. The CDR3 sequence is 15 residues long. Germline V CDR1 and CDR2: SGDLS, YYNGEE. The CDR3 DNA sequence: TGCGCCAGCAGCCCAGGGACAGCAGCTAACTATGGCTACACCTTC. Protein: CASSPGTAANYGYTF.

The rearrangement links TRBV30 to TRBJ2-7; 7 bases match TRBD2. Trimming at V came to 0 bases and at J to 0 bases, leaving 5 bases not matched to a gene. CDR1 GTSNPN and CDR2 SVGIG come from the germline V gene (reference sequence). The CDR3 covers 15 residues. CDR3 residues: CAWSVGRGSSYEQYF. Here the CDR3 DNA reads TGTGCCTGGAGTGTAGGGCGGGGGAGCTCCTACGAGCAGTACTTC.

This clone was seen a single time. The V and J genes are TRBV6-1 and TRBJ1-3; D gene unclear. Trimming removed 4 bases from V and 4 bases from J, with 14 bases in between. This CDR3 is built from 15 residues. Per germline, CDR1 MNHNS and CDR2 SASEGT. DNA for the CDR3: TGTGCCAGCAGTGTTAACACAGACCTCGGAAACACCATATATTTT. Translated: CASSVNTDLGNTIYF.

This clone turned up a few times. V gene TRBV6-1 combines with J gene TRBJ1-1, with 8 bases identical to TRBD1. Losses at the gene ends were 5 bases for V and 4 bases for J; bases not matched to a gene: 9. CDR1 and CDR2 (germline): MNHNS, SASEGT. The CDR3 has 15 amino acids. CDR3 in amino acids: CASSLHDRGGTEAFF. CDR3 sequence (DNA): TGTGCCAGCAGTTTGCACGACAGGGGAGGCACTGAAGCTTTCTTT.

V usage is TRBV5-5 and J usage is TRBJ2-1, with no clear D. The CDR3 extends over 14 amino acids. Deletions cut 0 bases from V and 8 bases from J, with 12 bases between. Germline CDR1 SGHKS, CDR2 YYEKEE (reference sequence). CDR3 DNA sequence: TGTGCCAGCAGCTTGGGGGTAGGTCGGGATGAGCAGTTCTTC. This codes for CASSLGVGRDEQFF.

The chain links TRBV5-1 to TRBJ1-5, with 7 bases identical to TRBD1. There are 15 residues in the CDR3. Germline CDR1 reads SGHRS; CDR2 reads YFSETQ. V lost 1 base and J lost 2; bases outside the gene matches: 3. Written as DNA, the CDR3 is TGCGCCAGCAGCTTGTTTACAGGGGGCAATCAGCCCCAGCATTTT. It encodes CASSLFTGGNQPQHF. Complete variable domain (other parts from reference TRBV5-1 and TRBJ1-5): KAGVTQTPRYLIKTRGQQVTLSCSPISGHRSVSWYQQTPGQGLQFLFEYFSETQRNKGNFPGRFSGRQFSNSRSEMNVSTLELGDSALYLCASSLFTGGNQPQHFGDGTRLSIL.

This rearrangement joins TRBV13 to TRBJ2-1, with 13 bases identical to TRBD2. The CDR3 has 15 residues. Germline V lookup: CDR1 PRHDT, CDR2 FYEKMQ (reference sequence). Trimming cost V 4 bases and J 6 bases; bases outside gene matches: 3. The CDR3 DNA reads TGTGCCAGCAGCTCGGGACTAGCGGGGACCAATGAGCAGTTCTTC. The encoded protein is CASSSGLAGTNEQFF.

The CDR3 DNA sequence: TGTGCCAGCAGCTTACAGGGGAACTATGGCTACACCTTC. Its translation: CASSLQGNYGYTF. The rearrangement uses TRBV13 and TRBJ1-2; D is possibly TRBD1 (6 bases). The germline V gene encodes CDR1 PRHDT and CDR2 FYEKMQ (reference sequence). CDR3 size: 13 residues. The germline V and J ends were trimmed by 2 bases and 2 bases, with 6 bases remaining between them. Complete variable domain (other parts from reference TRBV13 and TRBJ1-2): AAGVIQSPRHLIKEKRETATLKCYPIPRHDTVYWYQQGPGQDPQFLISFYEKMQSDKGSIPDRFSAQQFSDYHSELNMSSLELGDSALYFCASSLQGNYGYTFGSGTRLTVV.

The table lists this clone with a count of one. The rearrangement links TRBV2 to TRBJ1-1; a possible D gene is TRBD1 (6 bases). The CDR3 is 14 amino acids. The germline CDR1 and CDR2 sequences are SNHLY and FYNNEI. V dropped 8 bases and J dropped 2 bases, with 15 bases sitting between them. The CDR3 loop reads CASVGQRFNTEAFF. The CDR3 nucleotides read TGTGCCAGCGTAGGACAGAGATTTAACACTGAAGCTTTCTTT.

V usage is TRBV6-6 and J usage is TRBJ2-5; D perhaps matches TRBD1 (5 bases). This CDR3 comprises 16 residues. Germline-derived CDR1 and CDR2 are MNHNY and SVGAGI (reference sequence). The V and J ends lost 2 bases and 0 bases respectively, with 13 bases between them. This CDR3 is CASSYRTSTDQETQYF. CDR3 bases: TGTGCCAGCAGTTACAGGACATCGACAGACCAAGAGACCCAGTACTTC.